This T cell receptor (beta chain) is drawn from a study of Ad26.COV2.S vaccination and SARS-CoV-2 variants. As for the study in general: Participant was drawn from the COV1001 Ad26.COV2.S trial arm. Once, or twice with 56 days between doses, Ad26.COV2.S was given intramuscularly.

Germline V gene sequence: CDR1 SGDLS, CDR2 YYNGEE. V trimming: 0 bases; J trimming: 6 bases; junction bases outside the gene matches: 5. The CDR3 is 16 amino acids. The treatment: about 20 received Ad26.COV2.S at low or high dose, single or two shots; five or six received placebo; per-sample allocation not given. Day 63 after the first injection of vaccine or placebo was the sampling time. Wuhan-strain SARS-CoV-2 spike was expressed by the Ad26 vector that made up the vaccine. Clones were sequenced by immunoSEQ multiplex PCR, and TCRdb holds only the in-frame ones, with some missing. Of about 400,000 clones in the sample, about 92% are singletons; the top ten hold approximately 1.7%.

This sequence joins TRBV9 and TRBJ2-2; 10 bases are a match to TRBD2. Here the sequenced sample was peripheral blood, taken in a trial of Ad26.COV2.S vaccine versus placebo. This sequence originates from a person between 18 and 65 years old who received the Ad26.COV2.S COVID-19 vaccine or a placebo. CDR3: CASSVVPSGGAGELFF. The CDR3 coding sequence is TGTGCCAGCAGCGTAGTACCTAGCGGGGGCGCCGGGGAGCTGTTTTTT.